This TCR beta chain stems from a study of shared clonotypes between healthy human individuals. General study points: There were few donors, and this limited the genetic and exposure-history diversity represented. Collection of samples was limited to blood; tissue repertoires likely differ.

The assay was run at deep level. In the original analysis: Owing to the provision of junction-only sequences devoid of quality scores by immunoSEQ, filtering differed. Generated by immunoSEQ multiplex PCR, the TCRdb table keeps only in-frame clones and is missing some. V, J and clone size were drawn from that table, and D and trimming were deduced from the DNA. The sample consists of 400,000 to 500,000 clones, 76% of them appearing once. Trimming removed 5 bases at V and 1 base at J, with 12 bases between. Germline V lookup: CDR1 SGHNT, CDR2 YENEEA. The CDR3 covers 14 residues. Notes on this clone: Antigen: not known.

V is TRBV11-3 and J is TRBJ2-7; D gene unclear. The receptor was derived from a woman between 40 and 55 years old in good health. Some clones in this sample may be carry-over from other donors' samples. Sequenced: PBMCs. DNA for the CDR3: TGTGCCAGCAGCGCCTGGAACGATTCCTACGAGCAGTACTTC. This codes for CASSAWNDSYEQYF. The whole variable domain, remainder taken from reference TRBV11-3 and TRBJ2-7, is EAGVVQSPRYKIIEKKQPVAFWCNPISGHNTLYWYLQNLGQGPELLIRYENEEAVDDSQLPKDRFSAERLKGVDSTLKIQPAELGDSAVYLCASSAWNDSYEQYFGPGTRLTVT.